A single sample gave rise to the 11 T cell receptor beta chains below, sequenced in a study of Ad26.COV2.S vaccination and SARS-CoV-2 variants. Some clones are missing from TCRdb's copy, which holds only in-frame ones; the method was immunoSEQ multiplex PCR. The sample consists of some 520,000 clones, around 90% of them appearing once. Treatment in this sample: roughly 18 received Ad26.COV2.S at low or high dose, single or two shots; 5 received placebo; per-sample allocation not given. Day 63 after the first vaccine or placebo injection was the time point for sampling. The source was peripheral blood, collected in a trial of Ad26.COV2.S vaccine versus placebo. The source of these receptors is a person between 18 and 65 years old who received the Ad26.COV2.S COVID-19 vaccine or a placebo.

The chain has TRBV5-4 and TRBJ2-3; TRBD2 matches 10 bases. J gave up 1 base and V 5 bases, and 4 bases lay outside the gene matches. The CDR3 totals 15 residues. The germline CDR1 and CDR2 sequences are SGHNT and YYREEE (reference sequence). The CDR3 coding sequence is TGTGCCAGCAGAACTAGCGGGGTTGGCACAGATACGCAGTATTTT. It is translated as CASRTSGVGTDTQYF.

The V call is TRBV5-1, the J call TRBJ2-3; D is undetermined. CDR1 and CDR2 (germline): SGHRS, YFSETQ. There are 15 residues in the CDR3. V was shortened by 0 bases and J by 2 bases, with 10 bases between the two germline ends. The CDR3 sequence: CASSLATIDTDTQYF. In DNA, the CDR3 is TGCGCCAGCAGCTTGGCGACCATCGACACAGATACGCAGTATTTT.

This clone has just one count. The chain recombines TRBV5-6 with TRBJ2-2; the D gene is possibly TRBD2 (5 bases). Germline CDR1 is SGHDT and CDR2 is YYEEEE. The CDR3 covers 17 residues. Trimming shortened V by 0 bases and J by 7 bases, and 19 bases separated the two germline ends. CDR3 sequence reads: CASSLGMVSSRGGELFF. Here the CDR3 DNA reads TGTGCCAGCAGCTTGGGGATGGTCTCATCTCGGGGCGGGGAGCTGTTTTTT. Combining the CDR3 with reference TRBV5-6 and TRBJ2-2 gives the whole variable domain DAGVTQSPTHLIKTRGQQVTLRCSPKSGHDTVSWYQQALGQGPQFIFQYYEEEERQRGNFPDRFSGHQFPNYSSELNVNALLLGDSALYLCASSLGMVSSRGGELFFGEGSRLTVL.

This rearrangement joins TRBV27 to TRBJ2-7; the match to TRBD1 covers 7 bases. This CDR3 contains 14 residues. Trimming cost V 5 bases and J 0 bases; bases outside gene matches: 4. Germline CDR1 and CDR2: MNHEY and SMNVEV (reference sequence). CDR3: CASSRGTVSYEQYF. For the CDR3, the DNA is TGTGCCAGCAGTAGAGGGACAGTCTCCTACGAGCAGTACTTC.

This clone is a singleton in its sample. The chain joins TRBV13 to TRBJ2-1, with 9 bases aligning to TRBD2. Trimming at V came to 0 bases and at J to 1 base, leaving 1 base not matched to a gene. Germline V lookup: CDR1 PRHDT, CDR2 FYEKMQ (reference sequence). The CDR3 totals 16 residues. The CDR3 loop reads CASSLGRGGSYNEQFF. CDR3 bases: TGTGCCAGCAGCTTAGGGCGGGGGGGTTCCTACAATGAGCAGTTCTTC. Filled out from reference TRBV13 and TRBJ2-1, the complete variable domain reads AAGVIQSPRHLIKEKRETATLKCYPIPRHDTVYWYQQGPGQDPQFLISFYEKMQSDKGSIPDRFSAQQFSDYHSELNMSSLELGDSALYFCASSLGRGGSYNEQFFGPGTRLTVL.

The rearrangement uses TRBV19 and TRBJ1-3; perhaps TRBD1 as D (6 bases). CDR1 is LNHDA, CDR2 SQIVND, per germline (reference sequence). The CDR3 extends over 15 amino acids. Trimming left V 10 bases short and J 0 bases short, with 16 bases between. The CDR3 protein is CATRDRPSSGNTIYF. In nucleotides, the CDR3 is TGTGCCACCCGAGACAGGCCGAGCTCTGGAAACACCATATATTTT. Full variable domain (remainder filled in from reference TRBV19 and TRBJ1-3): DGGITQSPKYLFRKEGQNVTLSCEQNLNHDAMYWYRQDPGQGLRLIYYSQIVNDFQKGDIAEGYSVSREKKESFPLTVTSAQKNPTAFYLCATRDRPSSGNTIYFGEGSWLTVV.

CDR3 DNA: TGTGCCAGCAGCAACCGGCGGGCTGAAACGAACACTGAAGCTTTCTTT. This sequence encodes CASSNRRAETNTEAFF. V gene TRBV6-6 combines with J gene TRBJ1-1, with D unclear. This CDR3 contains 16 residues. V dropped 6 bases and J dropped 1 base, with 18 bases sitting between them. Per the germline V gene, CDR1 is MNHNY and CDR2 is SVGAGI (reference sequence).

V is TRBV3-1 (or the pseudogene TRBV3-2) and J is TRBJ2-5; 8 bases are shared with TRBD2. V shed 4 bases, J shed 1 base, and the junction held 8 bases outside the gene matches. Germline CDR1 LGHDT, CDR2 YNNKEL (reference sequence). The CDR3 sequence is 16 residues long. This CDR3 reads CASSPHRLASQETQYF. The DNA for the CDR3 is TGTGCCAGCAGCCCACATCGACTAGCGAGCCAAGAGACCCAGTACTTC.

The genes are TRBV11-3 and TRBJ2-3, with 8 bases lining up with TRBD1. Germline V lookup: CDR1 SGHNT, CDR2 YENEEA. This CDR3 has 15 residues. The junction had 11 bases not matched to a gene; V was cut back by 8 bases and J by 4 bases. In nucleotides, the CDR3 is TGTGCCAGCTCCACCCCCCGGACAGGGTCAGATACGCAGTATTTT. This codes for CASSTPRTGSDTQYF.

The V call is TRBV19, the J call TRBJ1-5; the D is unclear. Trimming pared 2 bases from V and 1 base from J, leaving 6 bases between. This CDR3 spans 14 amino acids. Germline V gives CDR1 LNHDA, CDR2 SQIVND (reference sequence). The CDR3 spells CASSIQASNQPQHF. The CDR3 DNA reads TGTGCCAGTAGTATACAGGCGAGCAATCAGCCCCAGCATTTT. Looking up the rest from reference TRBV19 and TRBJ1-5 gives the full variable domain: DGGITQSPKYLFRKEGQNVTLSCEQNLNHDAMYWYRQDPGQGLRLIYYSQIVNDFQKGDIAEGYSVSREKKESFPLTVTSAQKNPTAFYLCASSIQASNQPQHFGDGTRLSIL.

The genes are TRBV2 and TRBJ1-3; 8 positions match TRBD1. V shed 1 base and J 0 bases; nucleotides not matched to a gene: 2. This CDR3 has 16 residues. CDR1 is SNHLY, CDR2 FYNNEI, per germline. The CDR3 DNA reads as TGTGCCAGCAGTGAAGACAGGGGGAACTCTGGAAACACCATATATTTT. This encodes CASSEDRGNSGNTIYF.